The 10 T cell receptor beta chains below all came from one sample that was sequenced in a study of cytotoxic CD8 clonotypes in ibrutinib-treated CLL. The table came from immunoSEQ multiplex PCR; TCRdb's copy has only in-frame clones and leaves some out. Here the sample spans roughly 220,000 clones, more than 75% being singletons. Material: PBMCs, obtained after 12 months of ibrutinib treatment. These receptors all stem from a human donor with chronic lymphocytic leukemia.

CDR3 sequence: CASREQGTMSEKLFF. The DNA for the CDR3 is TGTGCCAGCAGGGAACAGGGTACCATGTCGGAAAAACTGTTTTTT. V usage is TRBV5-5 and J usage is TRBJ1-4, with D possibly TRBD1 on 6 matching bases. The germline gives CDR1 SGHKS, CDR2 YYEKEE (reference sequence). This CDR3 spans 15 amino acids. V was shortened by 5 bases and J by 8 bases, with 19 bases between the two germline ends.

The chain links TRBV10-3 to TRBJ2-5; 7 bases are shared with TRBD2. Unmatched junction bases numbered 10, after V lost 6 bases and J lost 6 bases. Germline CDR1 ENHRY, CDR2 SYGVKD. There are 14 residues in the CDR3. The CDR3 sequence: CAISPGAGEKTQYF. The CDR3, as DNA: TGTGCCATCAGCCCCGGGGCGGGGGAGAAGACCCAGTACTTC.

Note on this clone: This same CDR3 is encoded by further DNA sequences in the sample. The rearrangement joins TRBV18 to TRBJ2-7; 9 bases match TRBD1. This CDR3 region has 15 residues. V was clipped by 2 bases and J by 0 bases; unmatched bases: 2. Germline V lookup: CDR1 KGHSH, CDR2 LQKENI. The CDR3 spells CASSPGTGSSYEQYF. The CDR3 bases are TGTGCCAGCTCACCAGGGACAGGGAGCTCCTACGAGCAGTACTTC.

The CDR3: CASSTWDSSYEQYF. In DNA form, the CDR3 reads TGTGCCAGCAGTACGTGGGACAGTTCCTACGAGCAGTACTTC. The rearrangement joins TRBV27 to TRBJ2-7, with 7 bases fitting TRBD1. The J segment lost 1 base and the V segment lost 5 bases, leaving 5 bases of the junction unmatched. Germline V gene lookup returns CDR1 MNHEY and CDR2 SMNVEV (reference sequence). CDR3 length: 14 amino acids.

This CDR3 is CASRRTGGYAETQYF. CDR3 bases: TGTGCCAGTAGAAGGACAGGGGGCTATGCGGAGACCCAGTACTTC. This chain connects TRBV19 to TRBJ2-5, with 11 nucleotides matching TRBD1. The CDR3 runs to 15 residues. CDR1 is LNHDA, CDR2 SQIVND, per germline (reference sequence). V lost 6 bases and J lost 5; bases outside the gene matches: 8.

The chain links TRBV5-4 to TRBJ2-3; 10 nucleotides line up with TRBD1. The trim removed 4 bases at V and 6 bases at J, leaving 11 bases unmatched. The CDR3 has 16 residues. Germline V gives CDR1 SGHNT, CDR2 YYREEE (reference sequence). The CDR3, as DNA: TGTGCCAGCAGCAAAAAAAGGACAGGGGGAGGGGATACGCAGTATTTT. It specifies CASSKKRTGGGDTQYF.

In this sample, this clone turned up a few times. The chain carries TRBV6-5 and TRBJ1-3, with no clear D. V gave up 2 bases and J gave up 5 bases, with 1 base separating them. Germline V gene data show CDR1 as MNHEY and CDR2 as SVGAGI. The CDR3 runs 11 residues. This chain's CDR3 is CASSYRNTIYF. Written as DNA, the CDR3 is TGTGCCAGCAGTTACCGAAACACCATATATTTT.

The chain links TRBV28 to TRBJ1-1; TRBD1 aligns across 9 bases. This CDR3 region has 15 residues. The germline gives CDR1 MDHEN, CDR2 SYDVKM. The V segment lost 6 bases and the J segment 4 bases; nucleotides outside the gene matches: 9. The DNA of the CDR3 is TGTGCCAGCAGGCCCGGGACAGGGTTACCCACTGAAGCTTTCTTT. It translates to CASRPGTGLPTEAFF.

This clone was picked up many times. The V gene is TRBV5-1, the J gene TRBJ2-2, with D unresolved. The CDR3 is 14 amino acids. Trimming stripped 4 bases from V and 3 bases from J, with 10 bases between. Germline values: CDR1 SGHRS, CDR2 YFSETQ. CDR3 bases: TGCGCCAGCAGCCTGTCGACCCACACCGGGGAGCTGTTTTTT. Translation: CASSLSTHTGELFF.

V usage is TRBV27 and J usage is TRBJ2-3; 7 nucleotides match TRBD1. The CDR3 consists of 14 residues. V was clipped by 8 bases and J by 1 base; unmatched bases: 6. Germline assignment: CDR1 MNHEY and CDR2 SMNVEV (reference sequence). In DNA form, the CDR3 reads TGTGCCAGCCTGCCCACAGGGGGCACAGATACGCAGTATTTT. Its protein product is CASLPTGGTDTQYF.